This T cell receptor beta chain emerged from a study of cytomegalovirus exposure and HLA in healthy donors. Across the study: HLA-typed donors contributed some 85 million unique TCRs, which were held in an early data release.

The CDR3 is 14 amino acids. J gave up 0 bases and V 6 bases, and 5 bases lay outside the gene matches. Looked up from germline, CDR1 is LNHDA and CDR2 is SQIVND (reference sequence). 13 Jbeta primers and 60 Vbeta primers were used for the PCR. Some clones are missing from TCRdb's copy, which holds only in-frame ones; the method was immunoSEQ multiplex PCR. The table shows tens of thousands of clones, with roughly 75% occurring only once. Study observations and caveats: While the bulk of TCR sequences proved rare, some public TCRs turned up in many donors. A later analysis linked a missense DCLRE1C variant to TCR beta V- and J-gene trimming.

For this clone: What it binds is not known.

Sequenced: PBMCs. The chain combines TRBV19 with TRBJ2-7; TRBD1 aligns across 7 bases. This TCR was sampled from a woman aged 40 to 50 in good health and CMV-seropositive. The CDR3, as DNA: TGTGCCAGTAGCCCGGGACAGCTCTCCTACGAGCAGTACTTC. It specifies CASSPGQLSYEQYF.